This T cell receptor (beta chain) stems from a study of T cell repertoires in aging, cancer and after chemotherapy. Findings and caveats of the study: In cancer patients, declining TCR diversity with age involved lost richness and lost evenness. Untreated cancer patients had significantly lower blood TCR diversity than age-matched healthy donors. The repertoire data cannot show anything about immunological memory following chemotherapy. Median generation probability rose over the chemotherapy interval in each cancer cohort, suggesting rebound thymic output.

TRB rearrangements spanning V, D and J were amplified using mixed TRB-A/B primers. One entry per CDR3 protein results from TCRdb running MiXCR on the multiplex PCR reads. The sample includes around 1,800 distinct CDR3 sequences, under 35% seen only once; the top ten take about 27%. TCR beta rearrangements were amplified from peripheral blood genomic DNA. This clonotype ranks as large (0.1 to 1%). Its target is unknown. The V gene end was trimmed by 4 bases and the J gene end by 3 bases; junction bases not matched to a gene: 9. The CDR3 is made up of 17 amino acids. Per germline, CDR1 SGHTA and CDR2 FQGNSA.

The material sequenced was blood. This sequence was found in a human donor with a solid tumor. The donor label of this sample is uncertain. The V gene is TRBV7-2, the J gene TRBJ1-6, with 7 bases matching TRBD1. CDR3 loop: CASSSSARTGYNSPLHF. The CDR3 DNA is TGTGCCAGCAGCTCCTCGGCCCGGACAGGCTATAATTCACCCCTCCACTTT.